The 19 T cell receptor beta chains below all came from one sample that was sequenced in a study of response to subunit inactivated influenza vaccine. One entry per CDR3 protein, called by TCRdb with MiXCR from the RT-PCR reads. The data show 500,000 to 600,000 distinct CDR3 sequences, 6% to 9% seen once. The specimen comprised PBMCs from blood, sampled roughly 24 months after vaccination. The receptors come from a man between 50 and 69 years old who received an inactivated influenza vaccine.

This clonotype was seen a handful of times. The chain carries TRBV10-2 and TRBJ2-1; 9 bases map to TRBD2. The CDR3 contains 16 residues. V dropped 6 bases and J dropped 9; count of bases not matched to a gene: 15. Germline V lookup: CDR1 WSHSY, CDR2 SAAADI. The CDR3 loop is CASSRLSGTSRIEQFF. In nucleotides, the CDR3 is TGCGCCAGCAGCCGGCTGTCCGGGACTAGCAGGATTGAGCAGTTCTTC.

This clonotype has a count of ten or more. This chain links TRBV4-2 with TRBJ2-7, with 8 bases fitting TRBD1. Germline-derived CDR1 and CDR2 are LGHNA and YNFKEQ. This CDR3 is built from 15 residues. V dropped 1 base and J dropped 3; count of bases not matched to a gene: 5. This CDR3 is CASSQVGQGGYEQYF. CDR3 DNA: TGTGCCAGCAGCCAAGTTGGACAGGGCGGCTACGAGCAGTACTTC.

J is TRBJ2-5 and V is TRBV3-1, with D possibly TRBD1 on 6 matching bases. CDR1 and CDR2 from the germline V gene are LGHDT and YNNKEL (reference sequence). The germline V and J ends were trimmed by 4 bases and 5 bases, with 17 bases remaining between them. CDR3 length equals 15 residues. CDR3 sequence (DNA): TGTGCCAGCAGCCGTTCGGGACAAAAGAGGGAGACCCAGTACTTC. Its protein is CASSRSGQKRETQYF.

This clonotype was counted at least ten times. The V gene is TRBV7-9, the J gene TRBJ1-3; D remains ambiguous. This CDR3 contains 14 residues. The V gene lost 6 bases and the J gene lost 0 bases, with 9 bases spanning the gap. Germline CDR1 reads SEHNR; CDR2 reads FQNEAQ (reference sequence). The CDR3 region is CASRLLSSGNTIYF. In DNA form, the CDR3 reads TGTGCCAGCAGATTACTAAGCTCTGGAAACACCATATATTTT.

This clonotype was observed a handful of times. The chain combines TRBV27 with TRBJ1-3; 9 nucleotides match TRBD1. The CDR3 is made up of 14 amino acids. V trimming: 9 bases; J trimming: 0 bases; junction bases outside the gene matches: 3. Looked up from germline, CDR1 is MNHEY and CDR2 is SMNVEV (reference sequence). The CDR3 DNA sequence: TGTGCCAGTGAGACAGGGGGCTCTGGAAACACCATATATTTT. Protein: CASETGGSGNTIYF.

This clonotype was observed a few times. This sequence joins TRBV3-1 and TRBJ2-1; 9 nucleotides align to TRBD2. The germline gives CDR1 LGHDT, CDR2 YNNKEL (reference sequence). The CDR3 has 16 amino acids. Germline trimming cut 5 bases from V and 3 bases from J; bases unmatched to any gene: 8. DNA for the CDR3: TGTGCCAGCAGCGACTTTGGCGGGGGGGTCTACAATGAGCAGTTCTTC. Its translation is CASSDFGGGVYNEQFF.

This clonotype was detected only a few times. V and J are TRBV5-1 and TRBJ2-5, with 9 bases lining up with TRBD2. The CDR3 spans 15 residues. CDR1 is SGHRS, CDR2 YFSETQ, per germline. The V segment lost 6 bases and the J segment 5 bases; nucleotides outside the gene matches: 11. The CDR3 sequence is CASKPMTSGGETQYF. Here the CDR3 DNA reads TGCGCCAGCAAACCGATGACTAGCGGTGGTGAGACCCAGTACTTC.

The V call is TRBV12-3 or TRBV12-4, the J call TRBJ2-5; D not certain. The CDR3 covers 14 residues. Trimming took off 4 bases at V and 6 bases at J, with 15 bases between the two ends. The DNA of the CDR3 is TGTGCCAGCAGTTCGGACCTACAAGGAAAGACCCAGTACTTC. Translation gives CASSSDLQGKTQYF.

The chain has TRBV6-5 and TRBJ1-1; unclear D gene. The CDR3 loop spans 11 amino acids. V was clipped by 2 bases and J by 9 bases, with 7 bases between them. Looked up from germline, CDR1 is MNHEY and CDR2 is SVGAGI. The CDR3 loop is CASSYRAKAFF. CDR3 DNA sequence: TGTGCCAGCAGTTACAGGGCTAAAGCTTTCTTT.

V gene TRBV12-3 or TRBV12-4 combines with J gene TRBJ2-1, with 8 bases that match TRBD2. The CDR3 loop spans 16 amino acids. After removal of 1 base from V and 12 bases from J, the junction contained 14 bases not matched to a gene. The CDR3 here is CASSLDLGGGSGRQFF. CDR3 bases: TGTGCCAGCAGTTTAGATCTGGGCGGGGGGTCAGGCAGGCAGTTCTTC.

The chain combines TRBV4-2 with TRBJ2-7; either TRBD1 or TRBD2 may fit D (6 bases each). V was trimmed by 2 bases and J by 5 bases, leaving 13 bases between them. The CDR3 extends over 14 amino acids. CDR1 and CDR2 from the germline V gene are LGHNA and YNFKEQ. CDR3 residues: CASSQPGGTNEQYF. The CDR3 DNA sequence: TGTGCCAGCAGCCAACCTGGCGGGACAAACGAGCAGTACTTC.

This clonotype appeared a few times. J is TRBJ2-2 and V is TRBV3-1; a weak D match, TRBD1 (6 bases). The CDR3 is made up of 16 amino acids. CDR1 and CDR2 (germline): LGHDT, YNNKEL (reference sequence). The V end was cut by 4 bases, the J end by 3 bases, with 15 bases between. CDR3 nucleotides: TGTGCCAGCAGCCTCTACAGGGTGGGGCACACCGGGGAGCTGTTTTTT. It codes for CASSLYRVGHTGELFF.

The chain uses TRBV3-1 and TRBJ1-2, with no clear D. CDR1 is LGHDT and CDR2 is YNNKEL in the germline V gene (reference sequence). The germline V and J ends were trimmed by 1 base and 4 bases, with 10 bases remaining between them. This CDR3 is built from 14 residues. The CDR3 protein is CASSQATTVYGYTF. The CDR3 coding sequence is TGTGCCAGCAGCCAAGCGACCACGGTCTATGGCTACACCTTC.

This clonotype was detected a few times. The rearrangement links TRBV20-1 to TRBJ2-3, with 7 bases identical to TRBD2. The length of the CDR3 is 13 residues. Germline V gene lookup returns CDR1 DFQATT and CDR2 SNEGSKA (reference sequence). The CDR3 reads CRPGGVVTDTQYF. Written as DNA, the CDR3 is TGCAGGCCTGGGGGGGTCGTCACAGATACGCAGTATTTT.

This clonotype was seen at least ten times. The chain is built from TRBV20-1 and TRBJ2-7; no reliable D call. The V end was cut by 3 bases, the J end by 0 bases, with 9 bases between. The length of the CDR3 is 13 residues. The V gene's germline CDR1 is DFQATT and CDR2 SNEGSKA (reference sequence). CDR3 region: CSASPTSSYEQYF. CDR3 nucleotides: TGCAGTGCTAGTCCTACCTCCTCCTACGAGCAGTACTTC.

This clonotype showed up just a few times. The chain uses TRBV11-2 and TRBJ2-2; maybe TRBD1 (6 bases). The V end was cut by 6 bases, the J end by 0 bases, with 11 bases between. Per germline, CDR1 SGHAT and CDR2 FQNNGV. The CDR3 runs 15 residues. In DNA form, the CDR3 reads TGTGCCAGCAGGTACGGGACATCGAACACCGGGGAGCTGTTTTTT. Translated: CASRYGTSNTGELFF.

This clonotype came up a few times. The rearrangement joins TRBV6-1 to TRBJ1-5, with unresolved D. Trimming cost V 1 base and J 0 bases, with 7 bases left between them. The CDR3 runs to 15 residues. The germline V gene has CDR1 MNHNS and CDR2 SASEGT. Written as DNA, the CDR3 is TGTGCCAGCAGTGAAGGCAGTTATAGCAATCAGCCCCAGCATTTT. Protein sequence: CASSEGSYSNQPQHF.

As for this clonotype: Possible read error: a much larger clone is one base away. The chain couples TRBV3-1 to TRBJ2-7, with D hard to call. Germline values: CDR1 LGHDT, CDR2 YNNKEL (reference sequence). V gave up 4 bases and J gave up 8 bases, with 18 bases separating them. The CDR3 is 14 amino acids. The CDR3 protein is CASSRGREEVKQYF. The CDR3 DNA follows: TGTGCCAGCAGCCGCGGAAGGGAAGAGGTAAAGCAGTACTTC.

The genes are TRBV6-2 or TRBV6-3 and TRBJ2-2; tentative D call: TRBD1 (5 bases). CDR1 is MNHEY and CDR2 is SVGEGT in the germline V gene. Trimming pared 8 bases from V and 0 bases from J, leaving 13 bases between. This CDR3 has 15 residues. Here the CDR3 reads CASGIYRTNTGELFF. CDR3 coding DNA: TGTGCCAGCGGGATTTACAGGACGAACACCGGGGAGCTGTTTTTT.